Each of the 10 T cell receptor beta chains below was sequenced from the same sample in a study of blood T cell repertoires in COVID-19. The repertoire was sequenced with immunoSEQ multiplex PCR; TCRdb's copy has only in-frame clones and lacks some. Of 160,000 or so clones detected, around 84% appear once; the ten largest clones hold approximately 0.99%. Sequences were obtained from peripheral blood. The receptors were sampled from a man aged 35 to 55 with acute or convalescent COVID-19.

The chain has TRBV4-2 and TRBJ1-2; no clear D. The V end lost 0 bases, the J end lost 0 bases, and 8 bases lay between the germline ends. From germline, CDR1 is LGHNA and CDR2 YNFKEQ. This CDR3 comprises 15 residues. In DNA, the CDR3 is TGTGCCAGCAGCCAAGATATGGCAGCTAACTATGGCTACACCTTC. This codes for CASSQDMAANYGYTF.

The chain has TRBV5-6 and TRBJ1-2; maybe TRBD1 (6 bases). Looked up from germline, CDR1 is SGHDT and CDR2 is YYEEEE. The CDR3 loop spans 15 amino acids. Trimming removed 4 bases from V and 10 bases from J, with 23 bases in between. DNA of the CDR3: TGTGCCAGCAGCCCCAACACAGGGTTCAGGGGAATCTACACCTTC. It codes for CASSPNTGFRGIYTF.

In its sample, this clone was seen once. V gene TRBV19 combines with J gene TRBJ1-2, with 7 positions matching TRBD1. The CDR3 sequence is 15 residues long. V trimming: 3 bases; J trimming: 0 bases; junction bases outside the gene matches: 4. Germline loops: CDR1 LNHDA, CDR2 SQIVND (reference sequence). CDR3 loop: CASSIGDSTNYGYTF. The CDR3 nucleotides read TGTGCCAGTAGTATTGGGGACAGCACTAACTATGGCTACACCTTC.

This rearrangement joins TRBV29-1 to TRBJ2-3, with 9 bases that match TRBD1. The CDR3 extends over 14 amino acids. The ends lost 4 bases at V and 3 bases at J; junction bases unmatched: 5. Germline V CDR1 and CDR2: SQVTM, ANQGSEA. The CDR3 DNA follows: TGCAGCGTTGTCCGGACAGGGGTTACAGATACGCAGTATTTT. Its protein is CSVVRTGVTDTQYF.

The chain recombines TRBV9 with TRBJ2-1, with 9 bases aligning to TRBD2. Germline V lookup: CDR1 SGDLS, CDR2 YYNGEE. V was pared by 3 bases and J by 4 bases, with 8 bases of the junction left unmatched. The CDR3 runs to 16 residues. The CDR3 spells CASSAQLRGGYNEQFF. Written as DNA, the CDR3 is TGTGCCAGCAGCGCCCAGTTGCGGGGGGGATACAATGAGCAGTTCTTC.

V is TRBV18 and J is TRBJ1-4; D is ambiguous. This CDR3 comprises 16 residues. The V and J ends lost 0 bases and 2 bases respectively, with 10 bases between them. CDR1 and CDR2 (germline): KGHSH, LQKENI. The CDR3 loop reads CASSPPVGQTNEKLFF. In nucleotides, the CDR3 is TGTGCCAGCTCACCACCGGTTGGCCAGACTAATGAAAAACTGTTTTTT.

V usage is TRBV9 and J usage is TRBJ1-6; TRBD1 aligns across 10 bases. The CDR3 spans 15 residues. Trimming removed 0 bases from V and 9 bases from J; junction bases left unmatched: 3. The germline V gene encodes CDR1 SGDLS and CDR2 YYNGEE. The CDR3 region is CASSVGGDRGSPLHF. In DNA form, the CDR3 reads TGTGCCAGCAGCGTAGGGGGGGACAGGGGTTCACCCCTCCACTTT.

The V gene is TRBV7-2, the J gene TRBJ2-3, with D possibly being TRBD1 (5 bases). CDR3 length: 13 residues. Germline V gives CDR1 SGHTA, CDR2 FQGNSA. V was pared by 2 bases and J by 8 bases, with 11 bases between. CDR3 protein: CASSLRGAGTQYF. The CDR3 nucleotides are TGTGCCAGCAGCTTAAGGGGCGCAGGTACGCAGTATTTT.

The chain carries TRBV18 and TRBJ1-5, with no clear D. V lost 0 bases and J lost 4, with 13 bases in between. This CDR3 has 16 residues. CDR1 is KGHSH, CDR2 LQKENI, per germline. CDR3 in DNA: TGTGCCAGCTCACCACCCTACGTCTCGGGGAATCAGCCCCAGCATTTT. It yields the protein CASSPPYVSGNQPQHF.

V is TRBV29-1 and J is TRBJ1-2; perhaps TRBD1 as D (6 bases). Germline assignment: CDR1 SQVTM and CDR2 ANQGSEA. V lost 3 bases to trimming and J lost 3 bases, with 8 bases between them. CDR3 size: 12 residues. CDR3 sequence: CSVEGADYGYTF. CDR3 nucleotide sequence: TGCAGCGTTGAGGGGGCGGACTATGGCTACACCTTC.